The 7 T cell receptor beta chains listed next were all sequenced from one sample in a study of beta chain features in type 1 diabetes. Of the isolated RNA, all was reverse transcribed, and so the sequenced material was expressed TCRB transcripts. The table came from immunoSEQ multiplex PCR; TCRdb's copy has only in-frame clones and leaves some out. The table includes under 400,000 clones, 12% to 15% detected once. Sequencing was carried out using central memory CD4+ T cells from blood. The receptors shown here come from a man aged 30 to 39 in good health.

This clone was picked up a small number of times. Other DNA sequences in the sample encode the same CDR3. The J gene is TRBJ2-1, the V gene TRBV6-5; D not resolved. CDR1 is MNHEY, CDR2 SVGAGI, per germline. V lost 4 bases, J lost 0 bases, and 7 bases lay in between. The length of the CDR3 is 14 residues. The CDR3 DNA sequence: TGTGCCAGCAGTTCAAGCCGCTCCTACAATGAGCAGTTCTTC. Translation gives CASSSSRSYNEQFF.

V gene TRBV30 combines with J gene TRBJ1-3, with a tentative D call TRBD1 (5 bases). The V gene's germline CDR1 is GTSNPN and CDR2 SVGIG (reference sequence). CDR3 length: 13 amino acids. V lost 3 bases and J lost 0, with 6 bases in between. The CDR3 is CAWSGASGNTIYF. Here the CDR3 DNA reads TGTGCCTGGAGCGGGGCCTCTGGAAACACCATATATTTT.

The count of this clone is one. This chain links TRBV7-9 with TRBJ2-2; TRBD1 might be the D (5 bases). Trimming shortened V by 3 bases and J by 6 bases, and 17 bases separated the two germline ends. The germline V gene encodes CDR1 SEHNR and CDR2 FQNEAQ (reference sequence). The CDR3 is 16 amino acids. DNA for the CDR3: TGTGCCAGCAGCTTTTGGCTGAGTCACAGGTCCGGGGAGCTGTTTTTT. Translating it yields CASSFWLSHRSGELFF.

This clone was counted between two and nine times. The chain joins TRBV4-3 to TRBJ1-2; no reliable D call. The CDR3 has 15 residues. Trimming took 0 bases from V and 0 from J, leaving 8 bases between them. Germline V gene sequence: CDR1 LGHNA, CDR2 YSLEER. The CDR3 region is CASSQEANSNYGYTF. CDR3 nucleotides: TGCGCCAGCAGCCAAGAGGCCAATTCTAACTATGGCTACACCTTC.

This clone came up a few times. The rearrangement links TRBV13 to TRBJ2-1, with D uncertain. This CDR3 has 15 amino acids. The germline V gene encodes CDR1 PRHDT and CDR2 FYEKMQ (reference sequence). Between the trimmed V and J ends, which lost 2 bases and 2 bases, there was a span of 10 bases. Here the CDR3 reads CASSLWAKPYNEQFF. DNA of the CDR3: TGTGCCAGCAGCTTATGGGCTAAACCCTACAATGAGCAGTTCTTC.

On this clone: One end of the junction fails to match germline, which may point to a read error. This sequence joins TRBV7-2 and TRBJ2-7; D gene uncertain. Germline V gene data show CDR1 as SGHTA and CDR2 as FQGNSA. This CDR3 is built from 16 residues. This CDR3 is CASSLVGFTDSYEQYF. The DNA for the CDR3 is TGTGCCAGCAGTTTAGTTGGATTCACTGATTCCTACGAGCAGTACTTC.

The chain is built from TRBV6-6 and TRBJ1-2; 8 nucleotides line up with TRBD1. The CDR3 is 15 amino acids. Germline CDR1 reads MNHNY; CDR2 reads SVGAGI (reference sequence). V was pared by 5 bases and J by 5 bases, with 10 bases of the junction left unmatched. This CDR3 is CASSPPGQVLYGYTF. In nucleotides, the CDR3 is TGTGCCAGCAGTCCCCCGGGACAGGTTCTTTATGGCTACACCTTC.